The 5 T cell receptor beta chains below were found in one sample sequenced in a study of T-cell memory formation after mild COVID-19. TCRdb analysed the 5' RACE reads with MiXCR anew, one entry per CDR3 protein. The table records 380,000 or so distinct CDR3 sequences, roughly 14% of them present only once. Sequencing was carried out using PBMCs or a T cell subset sorted from them (not recorded which). Receptors originate from a man aged 18 to 35 who had mild COVID-19 (a few samples of this study predate the infection). Cell type and time point are not known.

This clonotype was seen once. The rearrangement links TRBV6-1 to TRBJ2-7; D may be TRBD1 or TRBD2 (6 bases each). Germline CDR1 is MNHNS and CDR2 is SASEGT. The CDR3 length is 13 residues. V lost 2 bases, J lost 4 bases, and 9 bases lay in between. Here the CDR3 DNA reads TGTGCCAGCAGTGAATCGGGGGCTTACGAGCAGTACTTC. As protein: CASSESGAYEQYF.

This clonotype was seen a handful of times. The rearrangement uses TRBV7-2 and TRBJ2-2; the D is unclear. There are 15 residues in the CDR3. Germline V gene lookup returns CDR1 SGHTA and CDR2 FQGNSA. V lost 1 base, J lost 2 bases, and 8 bases lay in between. The CDR3 loop reads CASSLVQANTGELFF. The CDR3 nucleotides read TGTGCCAGCAGCTTAGTCCAGGCTAACACCGGGGAGCTGTTTTTT.

V and J are TRBV18 and TRBJ2-7; 8 bases align to TRBD1. Trimming took 4 bases from V and 6 from J; bases not matched to a gene: 8. CDR1 KGHSH and CDR2 LQKENI come from the germline V gene. The CDR3 extends over 14 amino acids. The CDR3 here is CASSLSGQGIEQYV. The CDR3 DNA reads as TGTGCCAGCTCACTGAGCGGACAGGGTATCGAGCAGTACGTC.

The rearrangement uses TRBV15 and TRBJ1-2; 9 positions match TRBD1. This CDR3 is built from 14 residues. V lost 3 bases to trimming and J lost 6 bases; unmatched junction nucleotides: 5. Germline loops: CDR1 LNHNV, CDR2 YYDKDF (reference sequence). CDR3 DNA: TGTGCCACCAGCAGGGCGGGACAGGGAGATGGCTACACCTTC. This sequence encodes CATSRAGQGDGYTF. Supplemented by reference TRBV15 and TRBJ1-2, the full variable domain reads DAMVIQNPRYQVTQFGKPVTLSCSQTLNHNVMYWYQQKSSQAPKLLFHYYDKDFNNEADTPDNFQSRRPNTSFCFLDIRSPGLGDTAMYLCATSRAGQGDGYTFGSGTRLTVV.

This clonotype was counted only a few times. The chain employs TRBV6-5 and TRBJ2-5; D tentatively fits TRBD1 or TRBD2 (5 bases each). V was pared by 7 bases and J by 2 bases, with 11 bases between. CDR3 length: 13 residues. The V gene's germline CDR1 is MNHEY and CDR2 SVGAGI. The CDR3, as DNA: TGTGCCAGCACCCCCAGGGAGCAAGAGACCCAGTACTTC. The encoded protein is CASTPREQETQYF.